This is a list of T cell receptor beta chains from one sample in a study of T cells in Graves' hyperthyroidism and ophthalmopathy. TCRdb re-analysed the multiplex PCR reads in MiXCR, keeping a single row per CDR3 protein. In the table there are about 300,000 distinct CDR3 sequences, roughly 20% of which are singletons. Sequenced sample: blood. Receptor source: a man in his fifties or sixties with Graves' ophthalmopathy. Both conserved end residues are part of each CDR3. The D gene is left open where the match is weak. Clone size is shown for a subset of rows, as once, few, many or a class of expanded clone.

v_call: TRBV20-1
clone_size: -
j_call: TRBJ1-6
d_call: TRBD1
cdr3_nt: TGCAGTGCCGACGGCCCCGAGCCAGGGGGTTCACCCCTCCACTTT
cdr3_aa: CSADGPEPGGSPLHF

v_call: TRBV19
clone_size: -
j_call: TRBJ2-5
d_call: -
cdr3_nt: TGTGCCAGTAGTATAGGGGGGGACGGAGAGACCCAGTACTTC
cdr3_aa: CASSIGGDGETQYF

v_call: TRBV3-1
clone_size: many
j_call: TRBJ2-7
d_call: -
cdr3_nt: TGTGCCAGCAGCCAATATCGGGAACTTCCCTACGAGCAGTACTTC
cdr3_aa: CASSQYRELPYEQYF

v_call: TRBV28
clone_size: -
j_call: TRBJ2-5
d_call: TRBD2
cdr3_nt: TGTGCCAGCAGTTTATCAGGACTAGCGGGAGAGACCCAGTACTTC
cdr3_aa: CASSLSGLAGETQYF

v_call: TRBV6-1
clone_size: many
j_call: TRBJ2-1
d_call: -
cdr3_nt: TGTGCCAGCAGGATGACAGCCTACAATGAGCAGTTCTTC
cdr3_aa: CASRMTAYNEQFF

v_call: TRBV29-1
clone_size: -
j_call: TRBJ2-1
d_call: TRBD2
cdr3_nt: TGCAGCGTTCGGGGACTAGCGGGATCATACAATGAGCAGTTCTTC
cdr3_aa: CSVRGLAGSYNEQFF

v_call: TRBV24-1
clone_size: few
j_call: TRBJ2-1
d_call: -
cdr3_nt: TGTGCCACCAGTGATTCTACTCCGACCATTTCGGAGCAGTTCTTC
cdr3_aa: CATSDSTPTISEQFF

v_call: TRBV7-6
clone_size: few
j_call: TRBJ2-3
d_call: -
cdr3_nt: TGTGCCAGCAGCTTAGCGGACGGGACAGATACGCAGTATTTT
cdr3_aa: CASSLADGTDTQYF

v_call: TRBV27
clone_size: -
j_call: TRBJ1-4
d_call: -
cdr3_nt: TGTGCCAGCAGAACAACTAATGAAAAACTGTTTTTT
cdr3_aa: CASRTTNEKLFF

v_call: TRBV20-1
clone_size: few
j_call: TRBJ1-1
d_call: TRBD1
cdr3_nt: TGCAGTGCCCACAGGGGGGCGGCGAACACTGAAGCTTTCTTT
cdr3_aa: CSAHRGAANTEAFF